The 13 T cell receptor beta chains below come from one sample, sequenced in a study of blood T cells in healthy people across ages. Sample-barcoded 5' priming and a J-beta primer mix drove a second PCR of about 6 to 12 cycles. MiXCR, applied by TCRdb to the 5' RACE reads, yields one record per CDR3 protein. The data contain some 780,000 distinct CDR3 sequences, around 50% of them singletons. Sequenced input: blood. The receptors here all came from a man between 40 and 49 years old in good health.

The CDR3: CASRVSGGADTGELFF. In DNA form, the CDR3 reads TGTGCCAGCAGAGTTAGCGGGGGGGCCGACACCGGGGAGCTGTTTTTT. The chain links TRBV2 to TRBJ2-2, with 11 bases aligning to TRBD2. The CDR3 consists of 16 residues. J gave up 3 bases and V 6 bases, and 6 bases lay outside the gene matches. CDR1 is SNHLY, CDR2 FYNNEI, per germline. The variable domain in full, with the rest retrieved from reference TRBV2 and TRBJ2-2, is EPEVTQTPSHQVTQMGQEVILRCVPISNHLYFYWYRQILGQKVEFLVSFYNNEISEKSEIFDDQFSVERPDGSNFTLKIRSTKLEDSAMYFCASRVSGGADTGELFFGEGSRLTVL.

This clonotype showed up just once. V is TRBV28 and J is TRBJ2-7, with a possible D match to TRBD2 (6 bases). The CDR3 has 14 amino acids. The germline gives CDR1 MDHEN, CDR2 SYDVKM. V was pared by 6 bases and J by 0 bases, with 12 bases between. The CDR3 region is CASSGTLSSYEQYF. For the CDR3, the DNA is TGTGCCAGCAGCGGGACTTTAAGCTCCTACGAGCAGTACTTC. Filled out from reference TRBV28 and TRBJ2-7, the complete variable domain reads DVKVTQSSRYLVKRTGEKVFLECVQDMDHENMFWYRQDPGLGLRLIYFSYDVKMKEKGDIPEGYSVSREKKERFSLILESASTNQTSMYLCASSGTLSSYEQYFGPGTRLTVT.

The chain has TRBV29-1 and TRBJ2-1; TRBD2 matches at 7 bases. The CDR3 contains 13 residues. Germline CDR1 is SQVTM and CDR2 is ANQGSEA. V was pared by 5 bases and J by 9 bases, with 10 bases of the junction left unmatched. CDR3 DNA sequence: TGCAGCGTTTGGCTAGCGGTAGACAGTGAGCAGTTCTTC. Encoded protein: CSVWLAVDSEQFF.

Notes on this clonotype: The junction does not match germline at one end; this may be a read error. The gene calls are TRBV5-6 and TRBJ1-2; D uncertain. The CDR3 runs to 11 residues. Germline V gives CDR1 SGHDT, CDR2 YYEEEE. CDR3 bases: TGTGCCAGCAGCTTGAGACATGGTTACACCTTC. Translation: CASSLRHGYTF.

The J gene is TRBJ1-1, the V gene TRBV14, with a tentative D call TRBD1 (5 bases). The germline V gene has CDR1 SGHDN and CDR2 FVKESK. Deletions cut 4 bases from V and 5 bases from J, with 17 bases between. The CDR3 sequence is 15 residues long. In DNA form, the CDR3 reads TGTGCCAGCAGCCCGCAGCGGGGCTGGGGGACTGAAGCTTTCTTT. It specifies CASSPQRGWGTEAFF.

Here the CDR3 DNA reads TGCAGTGCTAGCCCCCCCCGGAAGGATACGCAGTATTTT. The encoded protein is CSASPPRKDTQYF. The rearrangement uses TRBV20-1 and TRBJ2-3; unclear D gene. Germline-derived CDR1 and CDR2 are DFQATT and SNEGSKA (reference sequence). Between the trimmed V and J ends, which lost 3 bases and 6 bases, there was a span of 13 bases. This CDR3 has 13 amino acids.

This clonotype appeared a few times. The chain combines TRBV4-2 with TRBJ2-4; TRBD2 aligns across 15 bases. Germline values: CDR1 LGHNA, CDR2 YNFKEQ. V lost 0 bases and J lost 0; bases outside the gene matches: 3. The length of the CDR3 is 19 residues. In DNA, the CDR3 is TGTGCCAGCAGCCAAGATGAGGGACTAGCGGGGGGAGCCAAAAACATTCAGTACTTC. It specifies CASSQDEGLAGGAKNIQYF.

In its sample, this clonotype was seen a few times. The chain links TRBV20-1 to TRBJ2-5; 11 nucleotides agree with TRBD1. Germline V CDR1 and CDR2: DFQATT, SNEGSKA (reference sequence). CDR3 size: 16 residues. The ends lost 5 bases at V and 4 bases at J; junction bases unmatched: 12. The DNA for the CDR3 is TGCAGTGCTGGCGACTGGACAGGGGGCATCGGAGAGACCCAGTACTTC. Translating it yields CSAGDWTGGIGETQYF.

This chain uses TRBV4-3 with TRBJ2-1; tentatively, D is TRBD1 or TRBD2 (5 bases each). This CDR3 region has 13 residues. Germline V gene sequence: CDR1 LGHNA, CDR2 YSLEER. The V end lost 2 bases, the J end lost 8 bases, and 10 bases lay between the germline ends. The chain's CDR3 is CASSQTRDHEQFF. The CDR3 DNA reads as TGCGCCAGCAGCCAAACCAGGGACCATGAGCAGTTCTTC.

This clonotype came up many times. V gene TRBV27 combines with J gene TRBJ2-5; tentatively, D is TRBD1 or TRBD2 (6 bases each). V lost 3 bases to trimming and J lost 5 bases, with 16 bases between them. Per the germline V gene, CDR1 is MNHEY and CDR2 is SMNVEV (reference sequence). This CDR3 is 15 amino acids long. The DNA of the CDR3 is TGTGCCAGCAGTTTTGTACGGGGGACAAGGGAGACCCAGTACTTC. Its translation: CASSFVRGTRETQYF.

The chain is built from TRBV6-5 and TRBJ2-4; a weak D match, TRBD2 (5 bases). Germline V gene data show CDR1 as MNHEY and CDR2 as SVGAGI. V was clipped by 4 bases and J by 0 bases, with 16 bases between them. This CDR3 is 17 amino acids long. The CDR3 region has the DNA TGTGCCAGCAGTTCCTCCCGACGGGGATTAGCCAAAAACATTCAGTACTTC. It yields the protein CASSSSRRGLAKNIQYF.

This chain joins TRBV4-3 and TRBJ1-1; possible D gene TRBD1, 6 bases. Looked up from germline, CDR1 is LGHNA and CDR2 is YSLEER. V lost 4 bases and J lost 4, with 13 bases in between. The CDR3 covers 14 residues. The CDR3, as DNA: TGCGCCAGCAGCCCTAACAGGGCGGGCACTGAAGCTTTCTTT. This encodes CASSPNRAGTEAFF.

The chain couples TRBV5-4 to TRBJ1-2, with D uncertain. CDR3 length: 14 amino acids. Germline V gene lookup returns CDR1 SGHNT and CDR2 YYREEE (reference sequence). Deletions cut 0 bases from V and 4 bases from J, with 10 bases between. The CDR3 DNA reads as TGTGCCAGCAGCTTGGTTGGGGAAGGCTATGGCTACACCTTC. Translating gives CASSLVGEGYGYTF.